This T cell receptor (beta chain) was profiled in a study of blood T cell repertoires in COVID-19. Sequencing used immunoSEQ multiplex PCR; TCRdb keeps in-frame clones, though not all of them. The data show about 150,000 clones, around 84% seen once. There are 14 residues in the CDR3. Trimming took 2 bases from V and 3 from J, leaving 10 bases between them. Germline V CDR1 and CDR2: KGHSH, LQKENI. Sequencing was done on a sample of peripheral blood. The TCR comes from a woman aged 45-65 years in a cohort sampled during active or convalescent COVID-19. J is TRBJ1-1 and V is TRBV18; no clear D. The CDR3: CASSPGRLDTEAFF. CDR3 DNA: TGTGCCAGCTCACCAGGCAGGTTAGACACTGAAGCTTTCTTT. The entire variable domain, with the rest obtained from reference TRBV18 and TRBJ1-1, is as follows: NAGVMQNPRHLVRRRGQEARLRCSPMKGHSHVYWYRQLPEEGLKFMVYLQKENIIDESGMPKERFSAEFPKEGPSILRIQQVVRGDSAAYFCASSPGRLDTEAFFGQGTRLTVV.